What follows are 28 T cell receptor beta chains derived from one specimen sequenced in a study of blood T cell repertoires in COVID-19. Measured with immunoSEQ multiplex PCR; TCRdb has only the in-frame clones, and not every one. The table includes about 240,000 clones, around 89% detected once. The sample taken for sequencing was PBMCs or T cells enriched from blood (not recorded which). These TCRs come from a man in his forties or fifties who had recovered from COVID-19.

The J gene is TRBJ2-1, the V gene TRBV15; D gene ambiguous. Germline V gene data show CDR1 as LNHNV and CDR2 as YYDKDF (reference sequence). This CDR3 is built from 13 residues. Trimming left V 7 bases short and J 5 bases short, with 12 bases between. This CDR3 reads CATNLRLDNEQFF. The CDR3 DNA reads as TGTGCCACCAACTTACGTTTGGACAATGAGCAGTTCTTC.

This chain links TRBV5-1 with TRBJ2-3; 7 bases are shared with TRBD1. The CDR3 sequence is 17 residues long. CDR1 is SGHRS and CDR2 is YFSETQ in the germline V gene. V gave up 4 bases and J gave up 0 bases; unmatched junction bases: 11. The CDR3 region has the DNA TGCGCCAGCAGCGCTGTCCGGGACAGACCTAGCACAGATACGCAGTATTTT. It encodes CASSAVRDRPSTDTQYF. The complete variable domain, with remaining parts taken from reference TRBV5-1 and TRBJ2-3, reads KAGVTQTPRYLIKTRGQQVTLSCSPISGHRSVSWYQQTPGQGLQFLFEYFSETQRNKGNFPGRFSGRQFSNSRSEMNVSTLELGDSALYLCASSAVRDRPSTDTQYFGPGTRLTVL.

The V and J genes are TRBV25-1 and TRBJ2-1; D perhaps matches TRBD1 (6 bases). This CDR3 contains 15 residues. The V gene lost 6 bases and the J gene lost 1 base, with 13 bases spanning the gap. Per germline, CDR1 MGHDK and CDR2 SYGVNS. The DNA for the CDR3 is TGTGCCAGCAGAGAAACAGGGCGGTCCTACAATGAGCAGTTCTTC. As protein: CASRETGRSYNEQFF.

The chain is built from TRBV7-2 and TRBJ2-1, with 10 bases that match TRBD2. J gave up 7 bases and V 4 bases, and 10 bases lay outside the gene matches. This CDR3 region has 16 residues. Germline V gene lookup returns CDR1 SGHTA and CDR2 FQGNSA. CDR3 residues: CASSSKREGLSNEQFF. The DNA of the CDR3 is TGTGCCAGCAGCTCAAAGCGGGAGGGCCTCTCAAATGAGCAGTTCTTC.

V is TRBV2 and J is TRBJ1-5, with D possibly matching TRBD1 (5 bases). The germline CDR1 and CDR2 sequences are SNHLY and FYNNEI. The CDR3 loop spans 16 amino acids. The V gene lost 2 bases and the J gene lost 0 bases, with 11 bases spanning the gap. Here the CDR3 reads CASSEWRGYSNQPQHF. The CDR3 DNA sequence: TGTGCCAGCAGTGAATGGCGGGGGTATAGCAATCAGCCCCAGCATTTT.

The chain combines TRBV15 with TRBJ2-3, with 8 bases matching TRBD2. The CDR3 contains 16 residues. Germline loops: CDR1 LNHNV, CDR2 YYDKDF (reference sequence). V lost 3 bases, J lost 3 bases, and 8 bases stayed unmatched. The CDR3 bases are TGTGCCACCAGCAGCCAGCGGGGGCTACGGACAGATACGCAGTATTTT. This translates into CATSSQRGLRTDTQYF.

The chain joins TRBV11-3 to TRBJ2-5, with 7 bases identical to TRBD2. CDR1 SGHNT and CDR2 YENEEA come from the germline V gene. J lost 2 bases, V lost 5 bases, and 8 bases had no gene match. This CDR3 is built from 15 residues. CDR3 loop: CASSPEGGPQETQYF. CDR3 bases: TGTGCCAGCAGCCCTGAGGGAGGGCCACAAGAGACCCAGTACTTC.

V gene TRBV12-3 or TRBV12-4 combines with J gene TRBJ1-1; a weak D match, TRBD1 (5 bases). The CDR3 consists of 13 residues. Trimming took off 6 bases at V and 6 bases at J, with 14 bases between the two ends. The CDR3 is CASSSGWGSEAFF. CDR3 coding DNA: TGTGCCAGCAGCTCTGGGTGGGGCTCTGAAGCTTTCTTT.

Worth noting for this clone: Other nucleotide sequences from this sample produce the same CDR3. This sequence joins TRBV15 and TRBJ2-7; 12 nucleotides agree with TRBD2. V was pared by 0 bases and J by 3 bases, with 9 bases of the junction left unmatched. CDR3 size: 18 residues. Germline assignment: CDR1 LNHNV and CDR2 YYDKDF (reference sequence). Written as DNA, the CDR3 is TGTGCCACCAGCAGAGATCTGACTAGCGGGAGTTCTTTCTACGAGCAGTACTTC. This sequence encodes CATSRDLTSGSSFYEQYF.

V usage is TRBV9 and J usage is TRBJ1-2; 7 nucleotides agree with TRBD1. V lost 3 bases, J lost 6 bases, and 2 bases stayed unmatched. The germline CDR1 and CDR2 sequences are SGDLS and YYNGEE. The CDR3 contains 12 residues. CDR3 bases: TGTGCCAGCAGCGCGCAGGGGGATGGCTACACCTTC. This gives the protein CASSAQGDGYTF.

This clone was detected only once. The rearrangement joins TRBV30 to TRBJ2-7, with a weak D call TRBD2 (6 bases). The CDR3 contains 15 residues. V was pared by 3 bases and J by 3 bases, with 18 bases between. In germline, CDR1 is GTSNPN, CDR2 SVGIG (reference sequence). CDR3 amino acids: CAWSVWGVQNYEQYF. CDR3 sequence (DNA): TGTGCCTGGAGCGTTTGGGGGGTACAGAACTACGAGCAGTACTTC. The full variable domain, in which reference TRBV30 and TRBJ2-7 provide the parts outside the CDR3, is SQTIHQWPATLVQPVGSPLSLECTVEGTSNPNLYWYRQAAGRGLQLLFYSVGIGQISSEVPQNLSASRPQDRQFILSSKKLLLSDSGFYLCAWSVWGVQNYEQYFGPGTRLTVT.

The J gene is TRBJ2-1, the V gene TRBV7-3; TRBD2 is a possible D gene (6 bases). This CDR3 comprises 17 residues. V lost 6 bases and J lost 0, with 18 bases in between. Germline values: CDR1 SGHTA, CDR2 FQGTGA. CDR3 in amino acids: CASSPTALAYSYNEQFF. The CDR3 DNA follows: TGTGCCAGCAGTCCCACCGCCCTAGCGTACTCCTACAATGAGCAGTTCTTC.

This clone came up once. The rearrangement links TRBV6-5 to TRBJ1-3; no clear D. Germline V gene data show CDR1 as MNHEY and CDR2 as SVGAGI. Trimming took off 6 bases at V and 4 bases at J, with 10 bases between the two ends. This CDR3 is built from 13 residues. CDR3 sequence: CASRRGSGNTIYF. The CDR3 nucleotides read TGTGCCAGCAGACGAGGGAGCGGAAACACCATATATTTT.

The chain links TRBV4-3 to TRBJ1-4, with 8 bases lining up with TRBD1. The CDR3 length is 17 residues. With 0 bases clipped from V and 7 bases from J, the junction kept 10 bases outside the gene matches. The germline CDR1 and CDR2 sequences are LGHNA and YSLEER. CDR3 residues: CASSQETGRGLGEKLFF. As DNA, the CDR3 is TGCGCCAGCAGCCAAGAGACGGGCAGGGGGCTTGGTGAAAAACTGTTTTTT.

A remark on this clone: This specimen includes other DNA sequences encoding the same CDR3. V gene TRBV5-1 combines with J gene TRBJ2-5; 9 nucleotides agree with TRBD1. This CDR3 comprises 14 residues. Germline V gene sequence: CDR1 SGHRS, CDR2 YFSETQ. Trimming cost V 3 bases and J 3 bases; bases outside gene matches: 3. This chain's CDR3 is CASSSTGGEETQYF. CDR3 sequence (DNA): TGCGCCAGCAGCTCAACAGGGGGCGAAGAGACCCAGTACTTC.

The rearrangement links TRBV13 to TRBJ2-7; D perhaps matches TRBD1 (7 bases). Trimming pared 5 bases from V and 5 bases from J, leaving 16 bases between. CDR3 size: 14 residues. Germline CDR1 and CDR2: PRHDT and FYEKMQ (reference sequence). CDR3 bases: TGTGCCAGCAGCGGAGACAGGGAGGTCCACGAGCAGTACTTC. Amino acid sequence: CASSGDREVHEQYF.

CDR3 in DNA: TGTGCCAGCAGCCCCTCGACACCGGAGGTACGAGGCTACACCTTC. The encoded protein is CASSPSTPEVRGYTF. The chain links TRBV14 to TRBJ1-2; D remains unclear. The V gene lost 4 bases and the J gene lost 8 bases, with 20 bases spanning the gap. Germline V gene lookup returns CDR1 SGHDN and CDR2 FVKESK. CDR3 length equals 15 residues. Full variable domain (missing parts from reference TRBV14 and TRBJ1-2): EAGVTQFPSHSVIEKGQTVTLRCDPISGHDNLYWYRRVMGKEIKFLLHFVKESKQDESGMPNNRFLAERTGGTYSTLKVQPAELEDSGVYFCASSPSTPEVRGYTFGSGTRLTVV.

This clone was counted a few times. The rearrangement joins TRBV6-6 to TRBJ2-7, with 10 bases lining up with TRBD1. Trimming removed 6 bases from V and 3 bases from J; junction bases left unmatched: 8. The germline CDR1 and CDR2 sequences are MNHNY and SVGAGI (reference sequence). The CDR3 runs to 15 residues. The CDR3 DNA reads TGTGCCAGCAGCGTCACCGGGACAGGGGACTACGAGCAGTACTTC. This codes for CASSVTGTGDYEQYF.

The rearrangement uses TRBV6-5 and TRBJ1-2; no clear D gene. Germline CDR1 MNHEY, CDR2 SVGAGI. Deletions cut 5 bases from V and 0 bases from J, with 10 bases between. There are 14 residues in the CDR3. The CDR3 loop is CASSPLGTNYGYTF. Written as DNA, the CDR3 is TGTGCCAGCAGTCCCCTGGGCACTAACTATGGCTACACCTTC.

The chain carries TRBV6-5 and TRBJ2-7, with 9 bases aligning to TRBD1. V dropped 10 bases and J dropped 0; count of bases not matched to a gene: 10. Germline lookup yields CDR1 MNHEY and CDR2 SVGAGI. The CDR3 length is 15 residues. DNA for the CDR3: TGTGCCACTCGGAACCGGGACAGGGCCTCCTACGAGCAGTACTTC. Amino acids: CATRNRDRASYEQYF.

The chain joins TRBV5-6 to TRBJ1-5, with D unclear. Germline V gene data show CDR1 as SGHDT and CDR2 as YYEEEE. V shed 1 base and J shed 5 bases, with 13 bases lying between them. The CDR3 has 15 amino acids. DNA of the CDR3: TGTGCCAGCAGCTTGTTTACAGTTATCCATCAGCCCCAGCATTTT. Translating it yields CASSLFTVIHQPQHF. Full variable domain (remainder filled in from reference TRBV5-6 and TRBJ1-5): DAGVTQSPTHLIKTRGQQVTLRCSPKSGHDTVSWYQQALGQGPQFIFQYYEEEERQRGNFPDRFSGHQFPNYSSELNVNALLLGDSALYLCASSLFTVIHQPQHFGDGTRLSIL.

The chain recombines TRBV5-8 with TRBJ1-5; no definite D call. CDR3 length: 13 residues. CDR1 and CDR2 from the germline V gene are SGHTS and YDEGEE. Trimming took 1 base from V and 4 from J, leaving 6 bases between them. The CDR3 DNA reads as TGTGCCAGCAGCTTGCGAGGGAATCAGCCCCAGCATTTT. Encoded protein: CASSLRGNQPQHF.

The chain has TRBV13 and TRBJ1-4; 7 bases fit TRBD1. Looked up from germline, CDR1 is PRHDT and CDR2 is FYEKMQ (reference sequence). Losses at the gene ends were 3 bases for V and 6 bases for J; bases not matched to a gene: 4. This CDR3 has 14 amino acids. The CDR3 region is CASSFGQGDEKLFF. The CDR3 DNA follows: TGTGCCAGCAGCTTTGGGCAGGGGGATGAAAAACTGTTTTTT.

V gene TRBV19 combines with J gene TRBJ1-1; 7 nucleotides align to TRBD1. The CDR3 consists of 16 residues. Germline loops: CDR1 LNHDA, CDR2 SQIVND (reference sequence). With 6 bases clipped from V and 1 base from J, the junction kept 11 bases outside the gene matches. The chain's CDR3 is CASRPPGRGSNTEAFF. CDR3 in DNA: TGTGCCAGTAGACCCCCCGGCAGGGGGTCGAACACTGAAGCTTTCTTT.

The chain carries TRBV7-9 and TRBJ1-2, with D possibly being TRBD1 (6 bases). The CDR3 spans 13 residues. Per germline, CDR1 SEHNR and CDR2 FQNEAQ (reference sequence). Trimming cost V 1 base and J 8 bases, with 11 bases left between them. DNA for the CDR3: TGTGCCAGCAGCTTAGTACAGGGCGGAGGCTACACCTTC. This codes for CASSLVQGGGYTF.

This sequence joins TRBV9 and TRBJ1-3; D gene ambiguous. The CDR3 is made up of 15 amino acids. Germline CDR1 reads SGDLS; CDR2 reads YYNGEE. V was cut by 0 bases and J by 0 bases, with 7 bases left in between. The CDR3, as DNA: TGTGCCAGCAGCGTAGGGAGTAGCTCTGGAAACACCATATATTTT. It yields the protein CASSVGSSSGNTIYF.

This chain links TRBV9 with TRBJ1-2, with 7 bases identical to TRBD1. The V gene's germline CDR1 is SGDLS and CDR2 YYNGEE. Trimming cost V 4 bases and J 0 bases; bases outside gene matches: 6. The CDR3 spans 15 residues. The CDR3 DNA sequence: TGTGCCAGCAGCCCTACCGGGACAGCTAACTATGGCTACACCTTC. Protein: CASSPTGTANYGYTF.

The chain couples TRBV11-3 to TRBJ1-1, with 7 nucleotides matching TRBD1. Germline lookup yields CDR1 SGHNT and CDR2 YENEEA. The CDR3 is 14 residues long. Germline trimming cut 5 bases from V and 1 base from J; bases unmatched to any gene: 4. The CDR3 is CASSDRTGNTEAFF. The CDR3 DNA follows: TGTGCCAGCAGCGACCGGACAGGGAACACTGAAGCTTTCTTT. The full variable domain, its missing parts supplied by reference TRBV11-3 and TRBJ1-1, is EAGVVQSPRYKIIEKKQPVAFWCNPISGHNTLYWYLQNLGQGPELLIRYENEEAVDDSQLPKDRFSAERLKGVDSTLKIQPAELGDSAVYLCASSDRTGNTEAFFGQGTRLTVV.